The clone carrying this T cell receptor (beta chain) was counted many times. CDR1 MGHRA and CDR2 YSYEKL come from the germline V gene. The V gene lost 4 bases and the J gene lost 4 bases, with 15 bases spanning the gap. This CDR3 comprises 15 residues. Isolation recovered at least 6.5 million PBMCs from every sample. The data stem from a study of blood T cells in healthy people across ages. A sample-barcoded 5' primer and a J-beta primer mix were used in a second PCR of roughly 7 to 12 cycles. MiXCR was run by TCRdb on the 5' RACE reads, yielding one entry per CDR3 protein. The table records 710,000 or so distinct CDR3 sequences, 22% of them present only once.

The chain recombines TRBV4-1 with TRBJ2-3, with D tentatively TRBD2 (5 bases). Material: blood. The clonotype comes from a man aged 70-80 years in good health. CDR3 loop: CASSRSFVGADTQYF. CDR3 nucleotides: TGCGCCAGCAGCCGCTCTTTTGTCGGGGCAGATACGCAGTATTTT.